This TCR beta chain was captured in a study of shared clonotypes between healthy human individuals. The authors ran the assay at deep level. TCRdb keeps only in-frame clones here, not all; method: immunoSEQ multiplex PCR. The table has about 1.1 million clones, approximately 77% seen once. This clone was picked up a small number of times. V shed 1 base and J shed 6 bases, with 6 bases lying between them. Per germline, CDR1 DFQATT and CDR2 SNEGSKA (reference sequence). The CDR3 totals 11 residues. The material sequenced was memory CD4+ T cells from PBMCs. Subset here: CD45RA-negative fraction. The rearrangement joins TRBV20-1 to TRBJ1-2; unclear D gene. The receptor was isolated from a man aged 18-30 years in good health. Some clones in this sample may be carry-over from other donors' samples. CDR3 residues: CSARVWDGYTF. The CDR3 region has the DNA TGCAGTGCTAGAGTGTGGGATGGCTACACCTTC.